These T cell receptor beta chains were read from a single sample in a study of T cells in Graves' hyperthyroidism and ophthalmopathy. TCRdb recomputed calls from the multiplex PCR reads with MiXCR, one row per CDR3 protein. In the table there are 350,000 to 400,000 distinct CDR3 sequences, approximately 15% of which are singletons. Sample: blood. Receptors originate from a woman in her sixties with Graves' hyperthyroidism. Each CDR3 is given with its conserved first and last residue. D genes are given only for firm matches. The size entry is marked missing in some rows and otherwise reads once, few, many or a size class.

CDR3aa: CASSTLGREQFF
CDR3nt: TGTGCCAGCAGTACACTAGGGCGTGAGCAGTTCTTC
d_gene: .
j_gene: TRBJ2-1
abundance: many
v_gene: TRBV2

CDR3aa: CASSLRQGGTGELFF
CDR3nt: TGTGCCAGCAGCTTAAGACAGGGGGGCACCGGGGAGCTGTTTTTT
d_gene: TRBD1
j_gene: TRBJ2-2
abundance: many
v_gene: TRBV12-3/TRBV12-4

CDR3aa: CASSEWGDGYGYTF
CDR3nt: TGTGCCAGCAGTGAATGGGGGGACGGCTATGGCTACACCTTC
d_gene: .
j_gene: TRBJ1-2
abundance: few
v_gene: TRBV25-1

CDR3aa: CASSLDLGTFSYEQYF
CDR3nt: TGTGCCAGCAGCTTAGATCTCGGGACCTTCTCCTACGAGCAGTACTTC
d_gene: .
j_gene: TRBJ2-7
abundance: many
v_gene: TRBV7-9

CDR3aa: CAWRTTGNQPQHF
CDR3nt: TGTGCCTGGAGAACGACGGGCAATCAGCCCCAGCATTTT
d_gene: .
j_gene: TRBJ1-5
abundance: many
v_gene: TRBV30

CDR3aa: CAISELARHDQGAFFYGYTF
CDR3nt: TGTGCCATCAGTGAGTTGGCTCGACACGACCAGGGGGCCTTCTTCTATGGCTACACCTTC
d_gene: TRBD1
j_gene: TRBJ1-2
abundance: many
v_gene: TRBV10-3

CDR3aa: CASSRRDGENIQYF
CDR3nt: TGTGCCAGCAGCCGCCGGGACGGAGAAAACATTCAGTACTTC
d_gene: .
j_gene: TRBJ2-4
abundance: many
v_gene: TRBV3-1

CDR3aa: CASSSASGSPNEQYF
CDR3nt: TGTGCCAGCAGCTCGGCTAGCGGGAGCCCCAACGAGCAGTACTTC
d_gene: TRBD2
j_gene: TRBJ2-7
abundance: .
v_gene: TRBV2

CDR3aa: CASSPAGREETQYF
CDR3nt: TGTGCCAGCAGTCCCGCCGGGAGAGAAGAGACCCAGTACTTC
d_gene: .
j_gene: TRBJ2-5
abundance: many
v_gene: TRBV27

CDR3aa: CSASQPGDEQFF
CDR3nt: TGCAGTGCATCCCAGCCGGGGGATGAGCAGTTCTTC
d_gene: .
j_gene: TRBJ2-1
abundance: many
v_gene: TRBV20-1

CDR3aa: CASSIDQGRSSYNEQFF
CDR3nt: TGTGCCAGTAGTATAGATCAGGGGCGGAGCTCCTACAATGAGCAGTTCTTC
d_gene: .
j_gene: TRBJ2-1
abundance: many
v_gene: TRBV19

CDR3aa: CSVEGNQETQYF
CDR3nt: TGCAGCGTTGAAGGCAACCAAGAGACCCAGTACTTC
d_gene: .
j_gene: TRBJ2-5
abundance: .
v_gene: TRBV29-1

CDR3aa: CASSNPSSSGELFF
CDR3nt: TGTGCCAGCAGTAACCCGTCGAGCAGCGGGGAGCTGTTTTTT
d_gene: .
j_gene: TRBJ2-2
abundance: few
v_gene: TRBV27

CDR3aa: CASSLNTNYGYTF
CDR3nt: TGTGCCAGCAGTTTAAACACTAACTATGGCTACACCTTC
d_gene: .
j_gene: TRBJ1-2
abundance: many
v_gene: TRBV12-3/TRBV12-4

CDR3aa: CASSKGQGAGNTEAFF
CDR3nt: TGTGCCAGCAGCAAGGGACAGGGGGCAGGGAACACTGAAGCTTTCTTT
d_gene: TRBD1
j_gene: TRBJ1-1
abundance: many
v_gene: TRBV9

CDR3aa: CASSSSGSNTEAFF
CDR3nt: TGTGCCAGCAGCTCCTCGGGCAGCAACACTGAAGCTTTCTTT
d_gene: .
j_gene: TRBJ1-1
abundance: many
v_gene: TRBV11-2

CDR3aa: CASSDTGGYGYTF
CDR3nt: TGTGCCAGCAGCGATACAGGGGGCTATGGCTACACCTTC
d_gene: TRBD1
j_gene: TRBJ1-2
abundance: few
v_gene: TRBV5-6

CDR3aa: CASSLISRAGANVLTF
CDR3nt: TGTGCCAGCAGCTTGATCTCCCGGGCTGGGGCCAACGTCCTGACTTTC
d_gene: .
j_gene: TRBJ2-6
abundance: many
v_gene: TRBV5-6

CDR3aa: CASSVWTGNTGELFF
CDR3nt: TGCGCCAGCAGCGTATGGACAGGGAACACCGGGGAGCTGTTTTTT
d_gene: TRBD1
j_gene: TRBJ2-2
abundance: .
v_gene: TRBV5-1

CDR3aa: CASSDNSYNEQFF
CDR3nt: TGCGCCAGCAGTGATAACTCCTACAATGAGCAGTTCTTC
d_gene: .
j_gene: TRBJ2-1
abundance: many
v_gene: TRBV10-1

CDR3aa: CASSRVGDLNTEAFF
CDR3nt: TGTGCCAGCAGCCGCGTCGGTGATTTGAACACTGAAGCTTTCTTT
d_gene: .
j_gene: TRBJ1-1
abundance: many
v_gene: TRBV11-3

CDR3aa: CASSASSGGGDTQYF
CDR3nt: TGTGCCAGCAGCGCATCTAGCGGGGGGGGCGATACGCAGTATTTT
d_gene: TRBD2
j_gene: TRBJ2-3
abundance: .
v_gene: TRBV7-3

CDR3aa: CASSSTGTGIYEQYF
CDR3nt: TGTGCCAGCAGTTCAACCGGGACAGGGATCTACGAGCAGTACTTC
d_gene: TRBD1
j_gene: TRBJ2-7
abundance: .
v_gene: TRBV28

CDR3aa: CASSPGPGTGGDEQYF
CDR3nt: TGTGCCAGCAGTCCGGGTCCCGGGACAGGGGGCGACGAGCAGTACTTC
d_gene: TRBD1
j_gene: TRBJ2-7
abundance: .
v_gene: TRBV12-3/TRBV12-4

CDR3aa: CASTEGGRGSGYTF
CDR3nt: TGTGCCAGCACCGAGGGCGGGAGGGGTTCTGGCTACACCTTC
d_gene: .
j_gene: TRBJ1-2
abundance: .
v_gene: TRBV11-2

CDR3aa: CASSENRNEKLFF
CDR3nt: TGCGCCAGCAGTGAGAACAGAAATGAAAAACTGTTTTTT
d_gene: .
j_gene: TRBJ1-4
abundance: .
v_gene: TRBV10-2

CDR3aa: CSQRSGTGTDTQYF
CDR3nt: TGCAGTCAGAGGTCCGGGACAGGGACAGATACGCAGTATTTT
d_gene: TRBD1
j_gene: TRBJ2-3
abundance: .
v_gene: TRBV20-1

CDR3aa: CASSESGIYEQYF
CDR3nt: TGCGCCAGCAGTGAGTCGGGGATCTACGAGCAGTACTTC
d_gene: .
j_gene: TRBJ2-7
abundance: few
v_gene: TRBV10-1

CDR3aa: CASSAGDATYNEQFF
CDR3nt: TGTGCCAGCAGTGCCGGGGACGCCACCTACAATGAGCAGTTCTTC
d_gene: .
j_gene: TRBJ2-1
abundance: few
v_gene: TRBV25-1

CDR3aa: CASSSSRSVRTDTQYF
CDR3nt: TGTGCCAGCAGTTCCTCACGATCGGTCCGCACAGATACGCAGTATTTT
d_gene: .
j_gene: TRBJ2-3
abundance: many
v_gene: TRBV27

CDR3aa: CASRRGDMNTEAFF
CDR3nt: TGTGCCAGCAGACGCGGGGATATGAACACTGAAGCTTTCTTT
d_gene: .
j_gene: TRBJ1-1
abundance: many
v_gene: TRBV6-1

CDR3aa: CATIHRGSYEQYF
CDR3nt: TGTGCCACGATTCACAGGGGTTCATACGAGCAGTACTTC
d_gene: TRBD1
j_gene: TRBJ2-7
abundance: many
v_gene: TRBV28

CDR3aa: CASSQRGQGADNEQFF
CDR3nt: TGCGCCAGCAGCCAACGAGGACAGGGGGCAGACAATGAGCAGTTCTTC
d_gene: TRBD1
j_gene: TRBJ2-1
abundance: .
v_gene: TRBV4-1

CDR3aa: CASTKGIGIYEQYF
CDR3nt: TGTGCCAGCACCAAAGGGATCGGAATCTACGAGCAGTACTTC
d_gene: .
j_gene: TRBJ2-7
abundance: .
v_gene: TRBV6-1

CDR3aa: CASSHRQGVSSETQYF
CDR3nt: TGTGCCAGCAGCCACCGACAGGGAGTTTCTTCAGAGACCCAGTACTTC
d_gene: TRBD1
j_gene: TRBJ2-5
abundance: few
v_gene: TRBV12-3/TRBV12-4